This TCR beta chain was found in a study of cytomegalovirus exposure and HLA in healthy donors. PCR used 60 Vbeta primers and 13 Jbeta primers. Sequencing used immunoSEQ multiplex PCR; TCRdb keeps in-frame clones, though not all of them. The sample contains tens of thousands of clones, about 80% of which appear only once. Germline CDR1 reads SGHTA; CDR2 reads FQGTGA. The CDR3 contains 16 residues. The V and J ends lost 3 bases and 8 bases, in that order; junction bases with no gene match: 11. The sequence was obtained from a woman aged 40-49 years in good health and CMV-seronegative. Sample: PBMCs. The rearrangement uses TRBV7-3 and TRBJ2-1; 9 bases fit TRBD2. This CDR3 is CASSFQSGGGADEQFF. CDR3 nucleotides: TGTGCCAGCAGCTTCCAGTCTGGCGGGGGGGCTGATGAGCAGTTCTTC.